The table lists the clone carrying this T cell receptor (beta chain) with a few counts. The target antigen is unknown. This sample was included in a study of CD8 T cells in ankylosing spondylitis. Study-wide findings and caveats: Blood of patients with ankylosing spondylitis appeared to be characterized by a TCR beta motif of several highly homologous variants. Disease-linked clones bore a CD8+ phenotype, appearing relatively rarely in peripheral blood.

The CDR3 is made up of 17 amino acids. Germline CDR1 and CDR2: MGHRA and YSYEKL. Between the trimmed V and J ends, which lost 0 bases and 5 bases, there was a span of 19 bases. Making the TCR beta libraries involved quantitative 5'-RACE with molecular barcodes. Each CDR3 protein is one row after TCRdb ran MiXCR on the 5' RACE reads. The sample has some 270,000 distinct CDR3 sequences, approximately 30% seen once. The chain has TRBV4-1 and TRBJ2-5; TRBD1 is a possible D gene (6 bases). The source of this sequence is a male donor with ankylosing spondylitis or in good health (not recorded which). Sequencing was carried out using blood, either unsorted or a sorted T cell fraction (not recorded which). In DNA, the CDR3 is TGCGCCAGCAGCCAAGACGGTGGGGGTACAGGGCGGGAGACCCAGTACTTC. It codes for CASSQDGGGTGRETQYF.